This TCR beta chain was profiled in a study of blood T cell repertoires in COVID-19. Cohort 3 donors were reported recovered after two negative PCRs, clearance, or symptom resolution. Germline V CDR1 and CDR2: PRHDT, FYEKMQ (reference sequence). J lost 2 bases, V lost 5 bases, and 4 bases had no gene match. The CDR3 is made up of 14 amino acids. In the study's own analysis: The authors estimated nucleated cell counts from reference gene primer amplification. This table comes from immunoSEQ multiplex PCR, and its TCRdb copy is limited to in-frame clones, with some not included. V and J calls and clone size are given by that table; D and trimming were obtained from the DNA. The table shows some 460,000 clones, with about nine tenths occurring only once.

The chain uses TRBV13 and TRBJ1-2; TRBD1 agrees at 8 bases. This TCR derives from a woman younger than 35 who had recovered from COVID-19. The sequencing input was PBMCs or T cells enriched from blood (not recorded which). DNA for the CDR3: TGTGCCAGCAGCCTCAGGGGGCTCAACTATGGCTACACCTTC. Its protein product is CASSLRGLNYGYTF. Filled out from reference TRBV13 and TRBJ1-2, the complete variable domain reads AAGVIQSPRHLIKEKRETATLKCYPIPRHDTVYWYQQGPGQDPQFLISFYEKMQSDKGSIPDRFSAQQFSDYHSELNMSSLELGDSALYFCASSLRGLNYGYTFGSGTRLTVV.